What follows are 26 T cell receptor beta chains derived from one specimen sequenced in a study of cytomegalovirus exposure and HLA in healthy donors (dated by TCRdb to about 2017). The library relied on the immunoSEQ multiplex PCR assay. What TCRdb holds here is the immuneACCESS table cut down to in-frame rearrangements. Part of the clones is not present; checked against another copy, under half of the missing clones reflect an unresolved V gene, and the others are unexplained. This sample is represented by nearly 80,000 clones; 80% to 95% of them were singletons. The top ten constitute about 3.9% of the sample. The source material was PBMCs. Source of these receptors: a woman aged 30 to 39 in good health and CMV-seronegative.

CDR3 sequence reads: CASSPQTGFQNIQYF. In DNA, the CDR3 is TGCGCCAGCAGCCCCCAGACAGGGTTTCAAAACATTCAGTACTTC. V and J are TRBV5-1 and TRBJ2-4; 7 nucleotides agree with TRBD1. V shed 4 bases and J 5 bases; nucleotides not matched to a gene: 9. The CDR3 sequence is 15 residues long. Germline assignment: CDR1 SGHRS and CDR2 YFSETQ.

CDR3 nucleotide sequence: TGCGCCAGCAGCTTGGAACTAGCGGCTGACACCGGGGAGCTGTTTTTT. As protein: CASSLELAADTGELFF. The chain carries TRBV5-1 and TRBJ2-2; TRBD2 matches 8 bases. This CDR3 is 16 amino acids long. The germline V gene encodes CDR1 SGHRS and CDR2 YFSETQ. J was trimmed by 3 bases and V by 0 bases; bases with no gene match: 4.

The gene calls are TRBV5-1 and TRBJ2-7; 8 nucleotides line up with TRBD2. CDR3 length: 17 residues. After removal of 0 bases from V and 1 base from J, the junction contained 9 bases not matched to a gene. Germline V gene lookup returns CDR1 SGHRS and CDR2 YFSETQ. The CDR3 region is CASSLVSGLAGSYEQYF. The DNA for the CDR3 is TGCGCCAGCAGCTTGGTCTCCGGACTAGCTGGTTCCTACGAGCAGTACTTC. Variable domain in full (rest from reference TRBV5-1 and TRBJ2-7): KAGVTQTPRYLIKTRGQQVTLSCSPISGHRSVSWYQQTPGQGLQFLFEYFSETQRNKGNFPGRFSGRQFSNSRSEMNVSTLELGDSALYLCASSLVSGLAGSYEQYFGPGTRLTVT.

The J gene is TRBJ2-7, the V gene TRBV15; TRBD1 agrees at 8 bases. Trimming cost V 5 bases and J 6 bases; bases outside gene matches: 9. This CDR3 contains 14 residues. The germline CDR1 and CDR2 sequences are LNHNV and YYDKDF (reference sequence). The CDR3 nucleotides read TGTGCCACCAGCCGCGGACAGGGTGTGGTCGAGCAGTACTTC. Protein: CATSRGQGVVEQYF.

The chain is built from TRBV6-1 and TRBJ2-3; 8 positions match TRBD1. The J segment lost 3 bases and the V segment lost 8 bases, leaving 4 bases of the junction unmatched. Germline V gene data show CDR1 as MNHNS and CDR2 as SASEGT. The length of the CDR3 is 13 residues. The CDR3 DNA follows: TGTGCCAGCGCAGGGGGCAGGACAGATACGCAGTATTTT. This gives the protein CASAGGRTDTQYF.

V usage is TRBV10-2 and J usage is TRBJ2-2; 8 nucleotides agree with TRBD2. J lost 6 bases, V lost 7 bases, and 10 bases had no gene match. The germline gives CDR1 WSHSY, CDR2 SAAADI. This CDR3 spans 15 amino acids. CDR3 DNA sequence: TGCGCCAGCAACAACCGGGAGGGGGGCGCCGGGGAGCTGTTTTTT. Its protein is CASNNREGGAGELFF.

The gene calls are TRBV5-1 and TRBJ2-1; 8 nucleotides match TRBD2. Germline CDR1 SGHRS, CDR2 YFSETQ. The CDR3 is 16 amino acids. With V trimmed by 0 bases and J by 5 bases, 7 bases remained unmatched. In DNA form, the CDR3 reads TGCGCCAGCAGCTTGGTTCCGGGAGGGGTAAACAATGAGCAGTTCTTC. Translation: CASSLVPGGVNNEQFF. Full variable domain (outside the CDR3, taken from reference TRBV5-1 and TRBJ2-1): KAGVTQTPRYLIKTRGQQVTLSCSPISGHRSVSWYQQTPGQGLQFLFEYFSETQRNKGNFPGRFSGRQFSNSRSEMNVSTLELGDSALYLCASSLVPGGVNNEQFFGPGTRLTVL.

This chain uses TRBV6-5 with TRBJ1-6, with D hard to call. V gave up 0 bases and J gave up 7 bases, with 7 bases separating them. CDR1 is MNHEY, CDR2 SVGAGI, per germline. CDR3 length: 14 residues. CDR3 sequence: CASSYSSGNSPLHF. The CDR3 nucleotides read TGTGCCAGCAGTTACTCTTCGGGGAATTCACCCCTCCACTTT.

The CDR3 coding sequence is TGTGCCAGCAGCGTGTCTTCGTCCGGCAATCAGCCCCAGCATTTT. It specifies CASSVSSSGNQPQHF. This chain connects TRBV9 to TRBJ1-5; D gene uncertain. Germline V lookup: CDR1 SGDLS, CDR2 YYNGEE. V dropped 2 bases and J dropped 2 bases, with 11 bases sitting between them. CDR3 size: 15 residues.

J is TRBJ2-5 and V is TRBV6-6, with 7 nucleotides matching TRBD2. CDR1 is MNHNY, CDR2 SVGAGI, per germline (reference sequence). V was clipped by 1 base and J by 1 base; unmatched bases: 6. The CDR3 sequence is 16 residues long. CDR3 amino acids: CASSYYAGALQETQYF. CDR3 bases: TGTGCCAGCAGTTACTATGCGGGAGCCCTCCAAGAGACCCAGTACTTC.

The rearrangement links TRBV28 to TRBJ1-3; perhaps TRBD1 as D (6 bases). The CDR3 runs 17 residues. Germline CDR1 and CDR2: MDHEN and SYDVKM. V lost 3 bases to trimming and J lost 4 bases, with 19 bases between them. The CDR3 here is CASSFGTLLSRGNTIYF. CDR3 nucleotide sequence: TGTGCCAGCAGTTTCGGGACACTTCTTTCTCGAGGAAACACCATATATTTT.

About this clone: The junction shows a germline mismatch at one end, possibly a read error. This chain connects TRBV7-9 to TRBJ1-2; unclear D gene. In germline, CDR1 is SEHNR, CDR2 FQNEAQ (reference sequence). The CDR3 extends over 13 amino acids. This chain's CDR3 is CASSLSHRRAERF. DNA of the CDR3: TGTGCCAGCAGCTTATCTCACCGGCGGGCTGAACGCTTC.

The CDR3 here is CASSPRVGTEETQYF. The CDR3 DNA sequence: TGTGCCAGCTCACCACGGGTCGGGACAGAAGAGACCCAGTACTTC. The gene calls are TRBV18 and TRBJ2-5; 7 bases line up with TRBD1. With V trimmed by 1 base and J by 3 bases, 5 bases remained unmatched. There are 15 residues in the CDR3. Per germline, CDR1 KGHSH and CDR2 LQKENI.

In its sample, this clone was seen once. The rearrangement uses TRBV6-6 and TRBJ2-3, with D possibly matching TRBD2 (6 bases). This CDR3 has 13 amino acids. The V end was cut by 0 bases, the J end by 9 bases, with 10 bases between. Germline CDR1 and CDR2: MNHNY and SVGAGI (reference sequence). CDR3 sequence (DNA): TGTGCCAGCAGTTACTCCCATAGCGGAACGCAGTATTTT. Translation: CASSYSHSGTQYF.

The J gene is TRBJ1-1, the V gene TRBV6-1; D is unresolved. The CDR3 is 17 residues long. Germline V gives CDR1 MNHNS, CDR2 SASEGT. Trimming removed 1 base from V and 5 bases from J, with 20 bases in between. The CDR3 spells CASSEGAGERGRTEAFF. As DNA, the CDR3 is TGTGCCAGCAGTGAAGGGGCCGGGGAACGTGGTCGGACTGAAGCTTTCTTT.

A single count supports this clone. The chain recombines TRBV7-9 with TRBJ2-2, with 7 bases lining up with TRBD2. The CDR3 covers 16 residues. The junction had 9 bases not matched to a gene; V was cut back by 2 bases and J by 6 bases. From germline, CDR1 is SEHNR and CDR2 FQNEAQ (reference sequence). CDR3 DNA sequence: TGTGCCAGCAGCTTAATTCGAGGGAGGGCCCCCGGGGAGCTGTTTTTT. As protein: CASSLIRGRAPGELFF.

The J gene is TRBJ2-3, the V gene TRBV1; TRBD2 reflects the table's D call only, with no check against the DNA. TRBV1 is given as a pseudogene. This CDR3 is built from 17 residues. Written as DNA, the CDR3 is TGCACCAGCACCCCGATTACCCCGGGGGGGGGAGGAGATACGCAGTATTTT. This translates into CTSTPITPGGGGDTQYF.

The chain couples TRBV5-1 to TRBJ2-5, with 9 bases identical to TRBD1. The germline V gene has CDR1 SGHRS and CDR2 YFSETQ. V was pared by 2 bases and J by 5 bases, with 7 bases of the junction left unmatched. This CDR3 is built from 15 residues. The CDR3 protein is CASSFGDRAGETQYF. Written as DNA, the CDR3 is TGCGCCAGCAGCTTCGGGGACAGGGCAGGCGAGACCCAGTACTTC.

The rearrangement uses TRBV9 and TRBJ2-7; TRBD2 agrees at 8 bases. Germline-derived CDR1 and CDR2 are SGDLS and YYNGEE. Germline trimming cut 6 bases from V and 5 bases from J; bases unmatched to any gene: 7. This CDR3 has 13 amino acids. The CDR3 sequence is CASNPGGGNEQYF. The CDR3 coding sequence is TGTGCCAGCAACCCGGGGGGGGGAAACGAGCAGTACTTC. The whole variable domain, filled in from reference TRBV9 and TRBJ2-7, reads DSGVTQTPKHLITATGQRVTLRCSPRSGDLSVYWYQQSLDQGLQFLIQYYNGEERAKGNILERFSAQQFPDLHSELNLSSLELGDSALYFCASNPGGGNEQYFGPGTRLTVT.

The chain links TRBV11-2 to TRBJ2-1; 11 nucleotides agree with TRBD2. The trim removed 4 bases at V and 6 bases at J, leaving 5 bases unmatched. Germline CDR1 and CDR2: SGHAT and FQNNGV. The CDR3 covers 15 residues. The chain's CDR3 is CASSYRLAGRNEQFF. In DNA, the CDR3 is TGTGCCAGCAGCTATCGACTAGCGGGGCGCAATGAGCAGTTCTTC.

The chain employs TRBV28 and TRBJ2-3; the match to TRBD1 covers 7 bases. CDR3 length: 14 residues. The V segment lost 7 bases and the J segment 2 bases; nucleotides outside the gene matches: 6. In germline, CDR1 is MDHEN, CDR2 SYDVKM. The CDR3 loop is CASTLGTDTDTQYF. Here the CDR3 DNA reads TGTGCCAGCACCTTAGGGACAGACACAGATACGCAGTATTTT.

V and J are TRBV6-6 and TRBJ1-5; TRBD1 agrees at 7 bases. Germline V gene data show CDR1 as MNHNY and CDR2 as SVGAGI (reference sequence). The CDR3 length is 15 residues. Unmatched junction bases numbered 5, after V lost 6 bases and J lost 0 bases. In DNA, the CDR3 is TGTGCCAGCAGCTTGGGACAGTCTAGCAATCAGCCCCAGCATTTT. Protein product: CASSLGQSSNQPQHF.

The chain has TRBV10-3 and TRBJ1-5; possible D gene TRBD1, 5 bases. V dropped 7 bases and J dropped 0 bases, with 7 bases sitting between them. This CDR3 is 13 amino acids long. The germline CDR1 and CDR2 sequences are ENHRY and SYGVKD. In DNA, the CDR3 is TGTGCCATCAAAGGGGATAGCAATCAGCCCCAGCATTTT. Protein: CAIKGDSNQPQHF.

The chain recombines TRBV5-1 with TRBJ1-1; 11 bases match TRBD1. This CDR3 is 15 amino acids long. The V gene end was trimmed by 0 bases and the J gene end by 5 bases; junction bases not matched to a gene: 3. Germline loops: CDR1 SGHRS, CDR2 YFSETQ. The CDR3 coding sequence is TGCGCCAGCAGCTTGGGTGGGACAGGGGGGACTGAAGCTTTCTTT. Its protein is CASSLGGTGGTEAFF.

This chain joins TRBV5-4 and TRBJ1-2; D perhaps matches TRBD1 (5 bases). The germline V gene encodes CDR1 SGHNT and CDR2 YYREEE (reference sequence). The CDR3 spans 14 residues. The V gene lost 0 bases and the J gene lost 6 bases, with 12 bases spanning the gap. CDR3 sequence reads: CASSLVGGSNGYTF. The CDR3 DNA is TGTGCCAGCAGCTTGGTCGGGGGTTCGAATGGCTACACCTTC. The full variable domain, completed using reference TRBV5-4 and TRBJ1-2, is ETGVTQSPTHLIKTRGQQVTLRCSSQSGHNTVSWYQQALGQGPQFIFQYYREEENGRGNFPPRFSGLQFPNYSSELNVNALELDDSALYLCASSLVGGSNGYTFGSGTRLTVV.

The CDR3: CASSIFWETNTEAFF. In DNA form, the CDR3 reads TGTGCCAGTAGTATATTTTGGGAGACGAACACTGAAGCTTTCTTT. The J gene is TRBJ1-1, the V gene TRBV19; D gene ambiguous. The CDR3 is 15 residues long. Looked up from germline, CDR1 is LNHDA and CDR2 is SQIVND (reference sequence). V was clipped by 2 bases and J by 1 base, with 11 bases between them. Using reference TRBV19 and TRBJ1-1 for the parts outside the CDR3, the full variable domain is DGGITQSPKYLFRKEGQNVTLSCEQNLNHDAMYWYRQDPGQGLRLIYYSQIVNDFQKGDIAEGYSVSREKKESFPLTVTSAQKNPTAFYLCASSIFWETNTEAFFGQGTRLTVV.